This TCR beta chain is from a study of blood T cell repertoires in COVID-19. Study background: Specimens from acute and convalescent COVID-19 originated in the United States, Italy and Spain. In each case, the material was cDNA or gDNA derived from T cells, B-cell-depleted T cells, or PBMCs.

The V and J ends lost 3 bases and 4 bases, in that order; junction bases with no gene match: 5. Germline V lookup: CDR1 ENHRY, CDR2 SYGVKD. The CDR3 contains 14 residues. Original processing methods: Reference gene primer amplification gave nucleated cell count estimates. The method was immunoSEQ multiplex PCR; TCRdb's version includes in-frame clones alone and lacks a portion of them. That table gives V, J and clone size, and the DNA gave D and trimming. The repertoire consists of under 150,000 clones, with around 91% occurring once and the leading ten covering roughly 3%. A note on this clone: Different DNA sequences within this sample yield the same CDR3.

This TCR was recovered from a woman aged 60 to 75 with active COVID-19. Input material: peripheral blood. The chain recombines TRBV10-3 with TRBJ2-5; TRBD2 matches at 7 bases. CDR3: CAISDGGSGETQYF. In DNA form, the CDR3 reads TGTGCCATCAGTGACGGCGGGAGTGGAGAGACCCAGTACTTC.